This T cell receptor (beta chain) was recovered during a study of shared clonotypes between healthy human individuals. Study summary: In total, the donors were a couple of women and a few men aged 18 to 49. Three plates were used per donor for CD4 naive, three for CD4 memory, two for CD8 naive and one for CD8 memory.

This clone was recorded once. Its antigen is unknown. CD45RO-negative, CCR7-positively selected cells formed the naive CD8 fraction, excluding terminally differentiated effector memory CD45RA+ cells. The donors were adults (healthy and HIV-negative) with no recent acute infections or vaccinations. The V and J ends lost 2 bases and 4 bases respectively, with 14 bases between them. The CDR3 length is 15 residues. Germline CDR1 is MNHEY and CDR2 is SVGAGI. The repertoire was sequenced with immunoSEQ multiplex PCR; TCRdb's copy has only in-frame clones and lacks some. Of some 600,000 clones listed, roughly 96% are singletons. Findings and caveats of the study: Inspection by rarefaction showed sorted-subset sequencing to be incomplete despite large depth.

The receptor comes from a woman in her 30s in good health. Sequencing used naive CD8+ T cells sorted from blood. The chain joins TRBV6-5 to TRBJ1-2, with D unclear. In nucleotides, the CDR3 is TGTGCCAGCAGTTACGGGGAGGGCCGTAGCTATGGCTACACCTTC. Residues: CASSYGEGRSYGYTF.